Listed below are T cell receptor beta chains from one sample, sequenced in a study of OX40 agonist ivuxolimab in advanced cancers. Clones were read by immunoSEQ multiplex PCR, and TCRdb kept only the in-frame ones, dropping some. The sample lists about 73,000 clones; about 89% were seen once. This sample comprised CD4+ or CD8+ T cells sorted from blood, obtained in a trial of the OX40 agonist ivuxolimab. Receptor source: an adult with an advanced solid tumor such as melanoma, head and neck, liver or kidney cancer. The conserved cysteine and the conserved F or W are not part of the CDR3 here. Fields, in order: J gene, V gene, CDR3 protein.

J gene: TRBJ1-3
V gene: TRBV7-9
CDR3 protein: ASSFPGQGGGNTIY

J gene: TRBJ2-1
V gene: TRBV15
CDR3 protein: ATTSGRANEQF

J gene: TRBJ2-1
V gene: TRBV7-3
CDR3 protein: ASSFDRANEQF

J gene: TRBJ2-7
V gene: TRBV10-3
CDR3 protein: AIRDSSYEQY

J gene: TRBJ2-3
V gene: TRBV9
CDR3 protein: ASSVGSEIRTDTQY

J gene: TRBJ2-7
V gene: TRBV11-2
CDR3 protein: ASSATGTGVYEQY

J gene: TRBJ1-1
V gene: TRBV30
CDR3 protein: ALTGGMNTEAF

J gene: TRBJ1-1
V gene: TRBV5-1
CDR3 protein: ASSLTGGHTEAF

J gene: TRBJ2-1
V gene: TRBV30
CDR3 protein: AWSKKGLADNEQF

J gene: TRBJ2-7
V gene: TRBV6-5
CDR3 protein: ASSYLGPRAYEQY

J gene: TRBJ1-2
V gene: TRBV5-4
CDR3 protein: ASSLAGLHKYGYT

J gene: TRBJ2-1
V gene: TRBV4-3
CDR3 protein: ASSQETGFAYNEQF

J gene: TRBJ1-5
V gene: TRBV19
CDR3 protein: ASQLRGTMDSWGYSNQPQH

J gene: TRBJ2-2
V gene: TRBV28
CDR3 protein: ASSLSLLAGLGPGELF

J gene: TRBJ1-2
V gene: TRBV28
CDR3 protein: ASSPRGQGSNYGYT

J gene: TRBJ2-6
V gene: TRBV11-3
CDR3 protein: ASSLDSGSGANVLT

J gene: TRBJ2-1
V gene: TRBV11-3
CDR3 protein: ASSLNDGAEQF

J gene: TRBJ2-3
V gene: TRBV10-3
CDR3 protein: AIISINRTGGTDTQY

J gene: TRBJ2-7
V gene: TRBV6-5
CDR3 protein: ASRQSSSYEQY

J gene: TRBJ2-7
V gene: TRBV7-9
CDR3 protein: ASSLGGSGRAYEQY

J gene: TRBJ2-1
V gene: TRBV11-3
CDR3 protein: ASSLGPQVNNEQF

J gene: TRBJ2-3
V gene: TRBV5-1
CDR3 protein: ASSSGLAGADTQY

J gene: TRBJ2-2
V gene: TRBV4-2
CDR3 protein: ASSLEGGTGGTGELF

J gene: TRBJ1-2
V gene: TRBV6-5
CDR3 protein: ATLDSYGYT

J gene: TRBJ2-2
V gene: TRBV5-1
CDR3 protein: ASSFTGGELF

J gene: TRBJ2-5
V gene: TRBV11-2
CDR3 protein: ASRPGGSQETQY

J gene: TRBJ1-2
V gene: TRBV19
CDR3 protein: ASRVSRDSPPF